The T cell receptor (beta chain) described here comes from a study of T cells in Graves' hyperthyroidism and ophthalmopathy. Study as a whole: The authors collected peripheral blood at initial diagnosis, before any treatment.

The CDR3 loop spans 13 amino acids. From germline, CDR1 is SGHRS and CDR2 YFSETQ. General study results and limits: Blood samples included most of the expanded thyroid clonotypes exceeding 0.001.

Amplified TCR beta CDR3 regions came from RNA transcripts. The HTBI primer set served for first-round RT-PCR of the TCR CDR3. TCRdb passed the multiplex PCR reads through MiXCR, listing each CDR3 protein once. The table includes about 400,000 distinct CDR3 sequences, about 14% detected once. This clonotype has a count of ten or more. Its cognate antigen is unknown. The junction does not match germline at one end; this may be a read error. The material sequenced was blood. This receptor was obtained from a man aged 45-60 years with Graves' ophthalmopathy. J is TRBJ2-5 and V is TRBV5-1; maybe TRBD1 (6 bases). The CDR3 protein is CASSLQGRETQYF. The CDR3 nucleotides are TGTGCCAGCTCACTACAGGGCCGGGAGACCCAGTACTTC.